This TCR beta chain was obtained from a study of blood T cell repertoires in COVID-19. From germline, CDR1 is KGHSH and CDR2 LQKENI. The CDR3 sequence is 15 residues long. Between the trimmed V and J ends, which lost 1 base and 5 bases, there was a span of 14 bases. Per the authors' pipeline: Estimated nucleated cell counts came from reference gene primer amplification. The repertoire was sequenced with immunoSEQ multiplex PCR; TCRdb's copy has only in-frame clones and lacks some. That table supplies the V and J calls and clone size; D and trimming were determined from the DNA. The table records about 360,000 clones, about 87% of them present only once.

The chain couples TRBV18 to TRBJ1-2; D perhaps matches TRBD1 (5 bases). The sequence derives from a human donor in a cohort sampled during active COVID-19. Sequencing used peripheral blood. The CDR3 region is CASSPRAQAPYGYTF. Written as DNA, the CDR3 is TGTGCCAGCTCACCACGGGCACAGGCCCCTTATGGCTACACCTTC.